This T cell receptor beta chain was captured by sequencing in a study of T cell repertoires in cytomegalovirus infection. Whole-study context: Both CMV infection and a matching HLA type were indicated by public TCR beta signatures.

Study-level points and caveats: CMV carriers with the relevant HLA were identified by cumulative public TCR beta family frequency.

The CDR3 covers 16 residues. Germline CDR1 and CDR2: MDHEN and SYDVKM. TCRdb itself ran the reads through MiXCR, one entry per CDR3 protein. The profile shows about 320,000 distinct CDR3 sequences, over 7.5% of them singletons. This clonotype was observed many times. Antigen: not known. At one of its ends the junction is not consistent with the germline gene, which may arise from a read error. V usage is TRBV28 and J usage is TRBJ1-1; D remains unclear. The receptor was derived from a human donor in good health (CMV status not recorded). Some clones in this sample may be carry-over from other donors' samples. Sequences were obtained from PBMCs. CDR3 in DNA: TGTGCCAGCAGTTTTGTCGGATATGGACGGAACTCTGAAGCTTTCTTT. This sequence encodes CASSFVGYGRNSEAFF.